Each of the 17 T cell receptor beta chains below was sequenced from the same sample in a study of human T cells and chemical hapten exposure. Time point meaning: patch test 1, 2 weeks after DPC sensitization. The sample's treatment: therapeutic diphenylcyclopropenone sensitization with weekly scalp DPC. Via MiXCR, TCRdb re-called the RACE reads, giving one row per CDR3 protein. The sample lists 300,000 to 350,000 distinct CDR3 sequences, under 8% occurring once. The sample consisted of whole blood, taken in connection with sensitization to the hapten diphenylcyclopropenone (DPC). These receptors were collected from a woman between 18 and 29 years old with alopecia areata. Some clones in this sample may be carry-over from other donors' samples.

This clonotype was seen at least ten times. The V gene is TRBV10-3, the J gene TRBJ1-1; TRBD1 is a possible D gene (5 bases). The germline V and J ends were trimmed by 6 bases and 1 base, with 9 bases remaining between them. Germline CDR1 ENHRY, CDR2 SYGVKD. The CDR3 loop spans 13 amino acids. CDR3 amino acids: CAIRGTSNTEAFF. CDR3 bases: TGTGCCATCAGGGGGACTTCGAACACTGAAGCTTTCTTT.

The CDR3 loop is CASSSASGWQGRNNEQFF. For the CDR3, the DNA is TGTGCCAGCAGTTCCGCCTCGGGTTGGCAGGGGAGAAACAATGAGCAGTTCTTC. The chain employs TRBV6-5 and TRBJ2-1; a weak D match, TRBD1 (6 bases). Trimming removed 4 bases at V and 5 bases at J, with 24 bases between. The CDR3 is made up of 18 amino acids. CDR1 and CDR2 (germline): MNHEY, SVGAGI.

This clonotype was seen ten or more times. The chain is built from TRBV7-2 and TRBJ2-3; D not resolved. Per the germline V gene, CDR1 is SGHTA and CDR2 is FQGNSA. The V and J ends lost 0 bases and 15 bases respectively, with 13 bases between them. CDR3 size: 12 residues. The CDR3 protein is CASSLAWNIQYF. Written as DNA, the CDR3 is TGTGCCAGCAGCTTAGCGTGGAATATTCAATATTTT.

This clonotype was picked up many times. The chain uses TRBV4-2 and TRBJ2-4; D may correspond to TRBD1 or TRBD2 (7 bases each). The V and J ends lost 2 bases and 8 bases respectively, with 16 bases between them. Germline V gene lookup returns CDR1 LGHNA and CDR2 YNFKEQ. CDR3 length: 15 residues. CDR3 region: CASSQRQGGSDIQYF. The CDR3 DNA sequence: TGTGCCAGCAGCCAACGACAGGGAGGGTCGGACATTCAGTACTTC.

The chain recombines TRBV25-1 with TRBJ2-6; no clear D. The CDR3 has 16 residues. V was clipped by 2 bases and J by 0 bases, with 8 bases between them. Looked up from germline, CDR1 is MGHDK and CDR2 is SYGVNS. The CDR3, as DNA: TGTGCCAGCAGTGAAAAGTTCCTCTCTGGGGCCAACGTCCTGACTTTC. This sequence encodes CASSEKFLSGANVLTF.

This clonotype was seen repeatedly, ten times or more. V and J are TRBV28 and TRBJ2-2; D unclear. Trimming stripped 8 bases from V and 4 bases from J, with 5 bases between. Germline V gene lookup returns CDR1 MDHEN and CDR2 SYDVKM. This CDR3 contains 11 residues. CDR3 DNA sequence: TGTGCCAGCTTTAGCACCGGGGAGCTGTTTTTT. Encoded protein: CASFSTGELFF.

This clonotype was seen repeatedly, ten times or more. The chain has TRBV6-1 and TRBJ2-1; D unclear. V lost 3 bases and J lost 7, with 16 bases in between. There are 15 residues in the CDR3. Germline CDR1 reads MNHNS; CDR2 reads SASEGT. The DNA of the CDR3 is TGTGCCAGCAGTGAGAGGTCGGTGATGCGGAATGAGCAGTTCTTC. Translated, it gives CASSERSVMRNEQFF.

This clonotype was counted only a few times. The rearrangement joins TRBV6-5 to TRBJ1-2; D unresolved. The V and J ends lost 8 bases and 4 bases respectively, with 14 bases between them. The CDR3 spans 13 residues. Germline V gene data show CDR1 as MNHEY and CDR2 as SVGAGI. CDR3 sequence: CASGSGSSYGYTF. CDR3 in DNA: TGTGCCAGCGGTTCTGGGTCCAGCTATGGCTACACCTTC.

The CDR3, as DNA: TGTGCCAGCTCACGGCAGGGGCCCCCTCGTGAGGGTGGCTACACCTTC. The encoded protein is CASSRQGPPREGGYTF. This chain uses TRBV18 with TRBJ1-2; D might be TRBD1 (6 bases). The CDR3 runs to 16 residues. The germline V and J ends were trimmed by 4 bases and 7 bases, with 22 bases remaining between them. Looked up from germline, CDR1 is KGHSH and CDR2 is LQKENI.

Ten or more counts support this clonotype. The chain couples TRBV6-5 to TRBJ2-3; 8 bases map to TRBD1. The CDR3 totals 13 residues. J was trimmed by 3 bases and V by 10 bases; bases with no gene match: 6. Germline CDR1 and CDR2: MNHEY and SVGAGI. Written as DNA, the CDR3 is TGTGCCACGGGCAGGGGGCAAACAGATACGCAGTATTTT. Translation gives CATGRGQTDTQYF.

This clonotype has a handful of counts. The chain joins TRBV3-1 to TRBJ2-3, with 10 positions matching TRBD2. Per germline, CDR1 LGHDT and CDR2 YNNKEL (reference sequence). The CDR3 totals 16 residues. Germline trimming cut 1 base from V and 5 bases from J; bases unmatched to any gene: 6. The CDR3 loop reads CASSQVASGGKDTQYF. CDR3 coding DNA: TGTGCCAGCAGCCAAGTTGCTAGCGGGGGTAAAGATACGCAGTATTTT.

The chain is built from TRBV7-3 and TRBJ1-2, with D unresolved. Looked up from germline, CDR1 is SGHTA and CDR2 is FQGTGA. Trimming shortened V by 5 bases and J by 2 bases, and 15 bases separated the two germline ends. The CDR3 is 15 amino acids. For the CDR3, the DNA is TGTGCCAGCAGCCCACACGCCGGGGTCAACTATGGCTACACCTTC. It encodes CASSPHAGVNYGYTF.

This clonotype turned up a few times. The chain couples TRBV12-3 or TRBV12-4 to TRBJ2-3; D remains unclear. This CDR3 has 13 residues. Between the trimmed V and J ends, which lost 2 bases and 5 bases, there was a span of 8 bases. This CDR3 is CASSLSRVDTQYF. Here the CDR3 DNA reads TGTGCCAGCAGTTTAAGCCGGGTAGATACGCAGTATTTT.

The gene calls are TRBV7-2 and TRBJ2-7; D is uncertain. V was clipped by 5 bases and J by 3 bases, with 11 bases between them. The germline V gene encodes CDR1 SGHTA and CDR2 FQGNSA. The CDR3 totals 13 residues. In nucleotides, the CDR3 is TGTGCCAGCAGCACTCGGACGAACTACGAGCAGTACTTC. It specifies CASSTRTNYEQYF.

This clonotype was observed a few times. V usage is TRBV7-2 and J usage is TRBJ2-7; the match to TRBD1 covers 8 bases. Germline V gene lookup returns CDR1 SGHTA and CDR2 FQGNSA. The CDR3 has 11 residues. The trim removed 3 bases at V and 9 bases at J, leaving 1 base unmatched. CDR3 residues: CASSFGQGQYF. CDR3 nucleotide sequence: TGTGCCAGCAGCTTCGGACAGGGGCAGTACTTC.

This clonotype was seen only a few times. The V gene is TRBV6-2 or TRBV6-3, the J gene TRBJ2-4; no clear D. Germline CDR1 reads MNHEY; CDR2 reads SVGEGT. Trimming stripped 0 bases from V and 0 bases from J, with 9 bases between. The CDR3 is 16 residues long. CDR3 sequence (DNA): TGTGCCAGCAGTTACTCGTGGCAGGAAGCCAAAAACATTCAGTACTTC. This gives the protein CASSYSWQEAKNIQYF.

This chain's CDR3 is CASSANRDQLYGYTF. Written as DNA, the CDR3 is TGTGCCAGCAGTGCTAACCGGGACCAACTCTATGGCTACACCTTC. The gene calls are TRBV28 and TRBJ1-2; D possibly corresponds to TRBD1 (5 bases). Trimming cost V 5 bases and J 4 bases, with 17 bases left between them. The CDR3 contains 15 residues. Germline CDR1 and CDR2: MDHEN and SYDVKM.